This record looks at one TCR beta chain sequence and its context. Its antigen is currently not known. Within one base of it there is no much larger clone, and no base qualities were kept. CDR3 length: 15 amino acids, cysteine to phenylalanine. Only CDR3 DNA is held: 45 bases, read in frame from base 1. As encoded in the germline V gene (reference sequence), CDR1 is LNHDA while CDR2 is SQIVND. V gives up 7 bases and J gives up 0 bases, and the segment between their germline ends measures 16 bases. These data originate in a study of T cell responses to AZD1222 COVID-19 vaccine (dated by TCRdb to the early 2020s). About the study as a whole: Because spike-specific TCR depth and breadth did not differ between the two schedules, AZD1222 recipients who got a second dose at roughly 4 weeks were pooled with those who got a second dose at roughly 12 weeks. TCR sequencing was performed for 230 to 250 trial participants, of whom roughly 200 were given two doses of AZD1222 and 26 were given two doses of MenACWY control vaccine. Trial participants were enrolled by age into subgroups of 18-55, 56-69 and 70-plus years, and 148, 28 and 57 TCR-sequenced participants, respectively, were included in these subgroups. General conclusions and limits of the study: The whole spike protein was spanned by vaccine-associated CD4 TCRs, and dominant responses were seen in regions 160-218 and 743-854. A significant rise in spike-specific TCR breadth and depth was observed after two AZD1222 doses relative to day 0 and relative to MenACWY recipients. Because no day 14 peak-response samples were available, repertoires were characterized only after the peak T cell response. The 56-69-year group was small, and its depth increase did not reach significance, likely because of low power. Participants were mostly white British and included more females than males, and it was suggested by the authors that clonal diversity may have been underestimated. Epitopes outside the regions mutated in the B.1.351 and B.1.1.7 variants were reportedly recognized by nearly half of the unique spike-specific TCRs. Conclusions about previously exposed vaccinees were limited because only six AZD1222 recipients were SARS-CoV-2 seropositive at baseline.

What the time point label conveys for this sample: baseline before first vaccination. Samples from vaccinated people were obtained from the UK trials COV001 and COV002, which included a single-blind randomized controlled phase 2/3 trial of AZD1222 (ChAdOx1 nCoV-19) in healthy adults. Trial participant PBMC samples were collected at day 0 and day 28 after the second dose for TCRbeta chain sequencing. The CDR3 regions of human TCRbeta chains were analyzed by immunosequencing. Per the original workflow: Repertoire TCRs were checked for matches against a reference library of SARS-CoV-2-specific TCRs that had been generated using the MIRA antigen-specificity platform. Breadth was defined as the fraction of unique TCRs that were SARS-CoV-2-associated. Depth was defined as the fraction of total T cells that were SARS-CoV-2-associated. Using the MIRA data, each spike-specific TCR was assigned both to the spike region to which the TCR was reactive and to a CD4 or CD8 class. Log10-transformed breadth and depth values were compared by one-way ANOVA with Sidak's multiple comparisons tests. TCRdb limited this immuneACCESS table to in-frame rearrangements with V and J called. A share of clones is missing; checked studies link under half to unresolved V genes, and the rest is unexplained. The V and J calls and the clone size are those of that table, but D and trimming were determined from the DNA. In this sample the table shows about 130,000 clones, 75% to 90% of which occur a single time. 1.5% to 2% of the sample comes from the top ten.

This receptor was identified in an adult in good health. Sequencing used peripheral blood, obtained on day 0 of AZD1222 vaccination. The chain links TRBV19 with TRBJ2-7, and TRBD1 may be the D gene, going by 6 matching bases. The CDR3 reads CASTPKGDSSYEQYF. The DNA is as follows: TGTGCCAGTACCCCCAAGGGGGATAGCTCCTACGAGCAGTACTTC.